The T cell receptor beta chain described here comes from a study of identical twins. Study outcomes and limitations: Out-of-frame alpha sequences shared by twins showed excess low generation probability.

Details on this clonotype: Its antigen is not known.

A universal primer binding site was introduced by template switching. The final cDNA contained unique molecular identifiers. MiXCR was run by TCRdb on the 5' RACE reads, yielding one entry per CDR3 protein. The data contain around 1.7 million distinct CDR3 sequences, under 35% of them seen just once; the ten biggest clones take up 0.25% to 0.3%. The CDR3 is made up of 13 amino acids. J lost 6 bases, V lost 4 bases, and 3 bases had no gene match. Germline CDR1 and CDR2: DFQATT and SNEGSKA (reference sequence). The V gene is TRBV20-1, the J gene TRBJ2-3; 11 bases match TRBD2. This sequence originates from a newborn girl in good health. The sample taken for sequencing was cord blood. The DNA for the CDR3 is TGCAGTGCTAAGGCTAGCGGGGGGGATACGCAGTATTTT. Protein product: CSAKASGGDTQYF.